This entry lists 9 T cell receptor beta chains sequenced from one sample in a study of regulatory T cells in long-lasting Graves disease. Time point here: persistent/refractory GD, antithyroid drugs over 5 years with positive TRAb. RNA isolated from PBMCs was used to make the TCR library. CDR3-region Arm-PCR and iRepertoire HTBI primers produced the TCR beta libraries. A single record per CDR3 protein comes from TCRdb applying MiXCR to the multiplex PCR reads. The sample lists 300,000 or so distinct CDR3 sequences; 15% to 20% were seen once. This sample comprised peripheral blood mononuclear cells (PBMCs), obtained when the disease was refractory, from a patient treated with antithyroid drugs. All receptors come from a female donor with Graves disease.

A note on this clonotype: A much larger clone is a single base away; this may be a read error. The chain combines TRBV20-1 with TRBJ2-5; 10 nucleotides line up with TRBD1. The CDR3 covers 14 residues. Looked up from germline, CDR1 is DFQATT and CDR2 is SNEGSKA (reference sequence). The CDR3 DNA reads as TGCAGTGCTAGGGAGACAGGGGGCTTAGAGACCCGGTACTTC. It codes for CSARETGGLETRYF.

The rearrangement uses TRBV3-1 and TRBJ2-1, with 14 bases matching TRBD2. Germline-derived CDR1 and CDR2 are LGHDT and YNNKEL (reference sequence). The CDR3 covers 15 residues. V lost 6 bases to trimming and J lost 6 bases; unmatched junction nucleotides: 4. DNA of the CDR3: TGTGCCAGCAGTCGCGGACTAGCGGGGGGCAATGAGCAGTTCTTC. Protein sequence: CASSRGLAGGNEQFF.

With regard to this clonotype: A far larger clone is one base from this, pointing to a likely read error. The CDR3 bases are TGTGCCAGCAGTAACGACAGGATAGGGAATGAAAACCTGTTTTTT. As protein: CASSNDRIGNENLFF. The chain is built from TRBV12-3 or TRBV12-4 and TRBJ1-4; D possibly corresponds to TRBD1 (6 bases). The CDR3 is 15 residues long.

The chain carries TRBV5-6 and TRBJ1-1; a possible D gene is TRBD1 (5 bases). The germline V gene has CDR1 SGHDT and CDR2 YYEEEE. Deletions cut 4 bases from V and 0 bases from J, with 16 bases between. The CDR3 has 16 amino acids. For the CDR3, the DNA is TGTGCCAGCAGCACGAATTGGGGCGTAATGAACACTGAAGCTTTCTTT. It yields the protein CASSTNWGVMNTEAFF.

The chain has TRBV12-3 or TRBV12-4 and TRBJ1-5, with a possible D match to TRBD1 (5 bases). Trimming left V 2 bases short and J 3 bases short, with 11 bases between. This CDR3 region has 15 residues. The CDR3 DNA is TGTGCCAGCAGTTTAATTGACAGCCCCAATCAGCCCCAGCATTTT. Amino acid sequence: CASSLIDSPNQPQHF.

This clonotype occurred a few times. The rearrangement links TRBV25-1 to TRBJ2-2, with 7 positions matching TRBD2. Germline-derived CDR1 and CDR2 are MGHDK and SYGVNS. The CDR3 consists of 15 residues. J was trimmed by 1 base and V by 6 bases; bases with no gene match: 5. The DNA for the CDR3 is TGTGCCAGCAGAGCAGCGGGGATGAACACCGGGGAGCTGTTTTTT. Translating gives CASRAAGMNTGELFF.

The chain is built from TRBV18 and TRBJ1-1; D gene unclear. V lost 5 bases and J 5 bases, leaving 15 bases between the germline ends. CDR1 KGHSH and CDR2 LQKENI come from the germline V gene. There are 14 residues in the CDR3. For the CDR3, the DNA is TGTGCCAGCTCAACATTGGACGTAGGTACTGAAGCTTTCTTT. This gives the protein CASSTLDVGTEAFF.

Turning to this clonotype: A read error may be the cause here, since a much bigger clone is one base away. The rearrangement links TRBV7-9 to TRBJ1-4, with D tentatively TRBD1 (6 bases). This CDR3 is 14 amino acids long. Germline V lookup: CDR1 SEHNR, CDR2 FQNEAQ (reference sequence). CDR3 protein: CVSTSAGVDEKLFF. DNA for the CDR3: TGTGTCAGCACCTCGGCAGGGGTCGATGAAAAACTGTTTTTT.

This clonotype came up many times. The chain is built from TRBV20-1 and TRBJ1-2, with unresolved D. Trimming cost V 5 bases and J 4 bases, with 17 bases left between them. Germline V CDR1 and CDR2: DFQATT, SNEGSKA (reference sequence). The CDR3 consists of 14 residues. CDR3 in amino acids: CSAPTSDTIYGYTF. As DNA, the CDR3 is TGCAGTGCTCCAACATCCGACACGATCTATGGCTACACCTTC.